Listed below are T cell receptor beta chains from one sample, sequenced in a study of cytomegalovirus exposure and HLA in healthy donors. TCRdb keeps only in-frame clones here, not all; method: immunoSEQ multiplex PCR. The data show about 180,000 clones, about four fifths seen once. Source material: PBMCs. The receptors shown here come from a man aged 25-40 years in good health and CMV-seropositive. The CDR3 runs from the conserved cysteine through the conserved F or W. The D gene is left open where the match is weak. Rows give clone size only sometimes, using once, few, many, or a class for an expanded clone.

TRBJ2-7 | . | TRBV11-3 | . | TGTGCCAGCAGCCCAGACTCCTACGAGCAGTACTTC | CASSPDSYEQYF
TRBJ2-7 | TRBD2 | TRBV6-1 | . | TGTGCCAGCAGTTTAGCGGGACTACCCTACGAGCAGTACTTC | CASSLAGLPYEQYF
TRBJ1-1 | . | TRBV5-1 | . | TGCGCCAGCGCCCGAGATAAACTGAACACTGAAGCTTTCTTT | CASARDKLNTEAFF
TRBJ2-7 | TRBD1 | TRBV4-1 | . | TGCGCCAGCAGCCAAGATGGGGGGACAGGCCTTTCCTACGAGCAGTACTTC | CASSQDGGTGLSYEQYF
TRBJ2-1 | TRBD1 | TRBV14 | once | TGTGCCAGCAGCCCCGAAATAGGGGACAGAACTTACAATGAGCAGTTCTTC | CASSPEIGDRTYNEQFF
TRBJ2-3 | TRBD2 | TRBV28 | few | TGTGCCAGCAGTTTGGGACTAGCGGGAGAAGTGTACGGCACAGATACGCAGTATTTT | CASSLGLAGEVYGTDTQYF
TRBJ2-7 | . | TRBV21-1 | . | TGTGCCAGCAGCAAAGGACAGGCCCCCTACGAGCAGTACTTC | CASSKGQAPYEQYF
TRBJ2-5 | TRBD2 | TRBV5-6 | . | TGTGCCAGCAGCTTGGCTGCTAGCGGGAGACAAGAGACCCAGTACTTC | CASSLAASGRQETQYF
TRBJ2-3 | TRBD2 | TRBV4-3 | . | TGCGCCAGCAGCCAAGATCAGGGTAGCGGGTATACGCAGTATTTT | CASSQDQGSGYTQYF
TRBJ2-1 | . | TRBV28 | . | TGTGCCAGCACCGACCTGGGCTACAGCTCCTACAATGAGCAGTTCTTC | CASTDLGYSSYNEQFF
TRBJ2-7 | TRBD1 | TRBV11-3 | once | TGTGCCAGCAGCTTCGAACAGGGGGCCTACGAGCAGTACTTC | CASSFEQGAYEQYF
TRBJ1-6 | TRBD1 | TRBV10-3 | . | TGTGCCATCAGTGAGTCAGGGGGCGCCCATAATTCACCCCTCCACTTT | CAISESGGAHNSPLHF
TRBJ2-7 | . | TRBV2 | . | TGTGCCAGCAGTGAGCCTCTACCTCGTTACGAGCAGTACTTC | CASSEPLPRYEQYF
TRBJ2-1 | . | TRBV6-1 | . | TGTGCCAGCAAACGGTCGGAGACAGCCTACAATGAGCAGTTCTTC | CASKRSETAYNEQFF
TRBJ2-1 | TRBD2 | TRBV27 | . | TGTGCCAGCAGTTTTCGCGGGGGGGCTAATGAGCAGTTCTTC | CASSFRGGANEQFF
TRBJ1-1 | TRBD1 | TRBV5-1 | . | TGCGCCAGCAGCGTAAGACAGGGAATGACTGAAGCTTTCTTT | CASSVRQGMTEAFF
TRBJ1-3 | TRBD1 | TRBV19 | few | TGTGCCAGTAGTTCCAAGACAGGGGCGGGCTCTGGAAACACCATATATTTT | CASSSKTGAGSGNTIYF
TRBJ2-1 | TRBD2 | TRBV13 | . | TGTGCCAGCAGCTTAGGAGGCCCGGCGAGCGGGAGTCTTTTCTTC | CASSLGGPASGSLFF